The entry below describes one T cell receptor (beta chain). The data derive from a study of blood T cell repertoires in COVID-19. Study-wide context: PBMCs, B-cell-depleted T cells, or T cells were the source of the cDNA or gDNA that made up the material.

Germline CDR1 SEHNR, CDR2 FQNEAQ (reference sequence). This CDR3 has 15 amino acids. V shed 5 bases, J shed 1 base, and the junction held 7 bases outside the gene matches. Patients at the Seattle site were enrolled during active infection and followed longitudinally. Data came from immunoSEQ multiplex PCR; TCRdb stores just in-frame clones and leaves some out. Of 300,000 to 350,000 clones listed, around nine tenths were seen once; the top ten hold under 5%. The clonotype was recovered from a woman aged 60-70 years with COVID-19, enrolled during active disease. The chain is built from TRBV7-9 and TRBJ1-1, with 7 bases identical to TRBD1. Sequenced material: peripheral blood. The CDR3 region has the DNA TGTGCCAGCAGCACGCCCGGGACAGCGAACACTGAAGCTTTCTTT. This codes for CASSTPGTANTEAFF. Looking up the rest from reference TRBV7-9 and TRBJ1-1 gives the full variable domain: DTGVSQNPRHKITKRGQNVTFRCDPISEHNRLYWYRQTLGQGPEFLTYFQNEAQLEKSRLLSDRFSAERPKGSFSTLEIQRTEQGDSAMYLCASSTPGTANTEAFFGQGTRLTVV.